This T cell receptor (beta chain) appears in the sequencing data of a study of T cells in tuberculosis. Study-wide context: T cells were selected with CD1B tetramers loaded with glucose monomycolate. General study findings and limits: Some low-affinity tetramer-binding T cells may be absent from this sample.

Chain pairing is unknown; alpha and beta were sequenced separately. Method: immunoSEQ multiplex PCR; TCRdb's copy keeps in-frame clones and lacks some. This sample has nearly 60,000 clones, with approximately 85% found just once. Sorting used thawed, overnight-rested PBMC stained with anti-CD3, a viability dye and GMM-loaded CD1B tetramer. The CD1B tetramers carried C32 glucose monomycolate purified from Rhodococcus equi. PBMC for tetramer sorting were first depleted of CD14-expressing monocytes. The V end was cut by 0 bases, the J end by 4 bases, with 8 bases between. The germline V gene encodes CDR1 MNHNY and CDR2 SVGAGI (reference sequence). This CDR3 is 14 amino acids long.

The rearrangement links TRBV6-6 to TRBJ2-3; D possibly corresponds to TRBD2 (6 bases). What was sequenced was CD1b-GMM tetramer-negative cells sorted from PBMCs. The TCR comes from an adult woman with latent tuberculosis. Here the CDR3 DNA reads TGTGCCAGCAGTTACTCGACTAGTTCAGATACGCAGTATTTT. This translates into CASSYSTSSDTQYF.